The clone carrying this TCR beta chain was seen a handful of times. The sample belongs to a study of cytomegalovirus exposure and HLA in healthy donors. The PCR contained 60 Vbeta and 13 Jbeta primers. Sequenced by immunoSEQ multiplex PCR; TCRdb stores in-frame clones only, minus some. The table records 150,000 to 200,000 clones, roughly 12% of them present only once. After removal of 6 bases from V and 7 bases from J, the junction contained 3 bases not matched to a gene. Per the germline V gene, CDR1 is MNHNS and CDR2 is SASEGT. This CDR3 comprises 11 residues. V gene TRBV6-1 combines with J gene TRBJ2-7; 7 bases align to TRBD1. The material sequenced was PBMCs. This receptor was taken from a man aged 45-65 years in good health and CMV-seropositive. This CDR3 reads CASRAGGEQYF. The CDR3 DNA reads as TGTGCCAGCAGGGCAGGGGGTGAGCAGTACTTC.